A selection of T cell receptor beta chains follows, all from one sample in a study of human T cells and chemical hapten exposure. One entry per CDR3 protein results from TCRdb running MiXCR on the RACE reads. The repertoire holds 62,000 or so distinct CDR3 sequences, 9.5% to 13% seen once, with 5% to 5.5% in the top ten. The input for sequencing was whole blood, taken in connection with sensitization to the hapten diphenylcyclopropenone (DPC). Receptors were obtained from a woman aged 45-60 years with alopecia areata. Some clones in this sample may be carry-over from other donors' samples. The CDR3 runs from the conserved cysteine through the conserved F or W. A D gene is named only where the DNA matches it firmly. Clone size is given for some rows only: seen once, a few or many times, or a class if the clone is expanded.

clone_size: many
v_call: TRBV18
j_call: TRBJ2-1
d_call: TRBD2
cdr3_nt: TGTGCCAGCTCACCCTCCTCACCTGGGACTAGCGGGAGATTTGAGCAGTTCTTC
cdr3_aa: CASSPSSPGTSGRFEQFF

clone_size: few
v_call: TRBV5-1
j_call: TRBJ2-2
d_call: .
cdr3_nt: TGCGCCAGCAGCTTAAGTACAGGGAACACCGGGGAGCTGTTTTTT
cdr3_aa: CASSLSTGNTGELFF

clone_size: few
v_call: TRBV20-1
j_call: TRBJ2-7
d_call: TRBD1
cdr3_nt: TGCAGTGCAAACCGGGACAGGGAGTACGAGCAGTACTTC
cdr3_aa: CSANRDREYEQYF

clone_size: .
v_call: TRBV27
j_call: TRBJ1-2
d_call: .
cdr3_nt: TGTGCCAGCAGTCCGACAGGAGCAATCTATGGCTACACCTTC
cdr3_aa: CASSPTGAIYGYTF

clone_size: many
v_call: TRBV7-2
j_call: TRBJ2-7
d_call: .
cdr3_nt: TGTGCCAGCAGCTTAGAACCGAGACTAGTTGACGAGCAGTACTTC
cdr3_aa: CASSLEPRLVDEQYF

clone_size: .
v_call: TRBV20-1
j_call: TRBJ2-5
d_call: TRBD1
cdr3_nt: TGCAGTGCGACTCGACAGGGAGAGCAGGAGACCCAGTACTTC
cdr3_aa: CSATRQGEQETQYF

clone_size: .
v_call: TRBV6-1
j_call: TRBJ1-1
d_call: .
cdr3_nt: TGTGCCAGCAGTGATAATGGACGGGGGACGGAAATGAACACTGAAGCTTTCTTT
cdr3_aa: CASSDNGRGTEMNTEAFF

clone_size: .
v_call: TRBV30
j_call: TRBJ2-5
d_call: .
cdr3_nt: TGTGCCTGGAGTGTATCCCCAGGGCGAGAGACCCAGTACTTC
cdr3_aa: CAWSVSPGRETQYF

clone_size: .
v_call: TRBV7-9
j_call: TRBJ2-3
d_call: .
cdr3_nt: TGTGCCAGCAGCTCCCACGTAGATACGCAGTATTTT
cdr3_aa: CASSSHVDTQYF

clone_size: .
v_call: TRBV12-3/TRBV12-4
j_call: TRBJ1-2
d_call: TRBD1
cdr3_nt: TGTGCCAGCAGTTTTCGACAGGGGGATAACTATGGCTACACCTTC
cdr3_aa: CASSFRQGDNYGYTF

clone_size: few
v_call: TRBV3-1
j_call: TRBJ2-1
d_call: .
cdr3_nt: TGTGCCAGCAGCCAAGATTTCGGAGTCAGGGGCGTGGATGAGCAGTTCTTC
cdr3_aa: CASSQDFGVRGVDEQFF

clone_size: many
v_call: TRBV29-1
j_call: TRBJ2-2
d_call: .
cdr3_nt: TGCAGCGTCGTAACAGGAGGAGCCGGGGAGCTGTTTTTT
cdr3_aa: CSVVTGGAGELFF

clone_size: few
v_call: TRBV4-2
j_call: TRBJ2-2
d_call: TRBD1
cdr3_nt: TGTGCCAGCAGCCAACGGACAGGCGATAACACCGGGGAGCTGTTTTTT
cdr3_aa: CASSQRTGDNTGELFF

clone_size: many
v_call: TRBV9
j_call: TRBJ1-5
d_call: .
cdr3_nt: TGTGCCAGCAGCGTAGGGTCCGGCCCAACCAATCAGCCCCAGCATTTT
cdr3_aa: CASSVGSGPTNQPQHF

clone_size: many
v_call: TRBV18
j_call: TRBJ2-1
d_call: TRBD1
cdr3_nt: TGTGCCAGCTCACCACTCACAGGGGGCGGGAATGAGCAGTTCTTC
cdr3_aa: CASSPLTGGGNEQFF

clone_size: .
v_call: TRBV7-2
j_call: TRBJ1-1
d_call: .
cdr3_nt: TGTGCCAGCGGATTCCCCCAAACAGCGAACACTGAAGCTTTCTTT
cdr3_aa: CASGFPQTANTEAFF

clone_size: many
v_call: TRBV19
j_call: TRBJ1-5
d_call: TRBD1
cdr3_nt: TGTGCCAGTAGTATAAGACAGGGCAGTGGACCCCAGCATTTT
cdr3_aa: CASSIRQGSGPQHF

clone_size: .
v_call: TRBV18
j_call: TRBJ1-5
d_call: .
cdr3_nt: TGTGCCAGCTCATCGACAGTTGTAAGCAATCAGCCCCAGCATTTT
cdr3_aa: CASSSTVVSNQPQHF

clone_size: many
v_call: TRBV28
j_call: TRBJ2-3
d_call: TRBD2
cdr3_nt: TGTGCCAGCAGTTTATTGGGCGGGAGAGGGACAGATACGCAGTATTTT
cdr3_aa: CASSLLGGRGTDTQYF

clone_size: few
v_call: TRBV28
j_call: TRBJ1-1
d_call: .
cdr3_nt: TGTGCCAGCACTCCTTGGGGGACAAAGGGACCCAACACTGAAGCTTTCTTT
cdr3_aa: CASTPWGTKGPNTEAFF

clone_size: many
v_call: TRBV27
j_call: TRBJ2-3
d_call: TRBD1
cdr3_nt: TGTGCCAGCCGGGACAGGGCCATTACAGATACGCAGTATTTT
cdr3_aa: CASRDRAITDTQYF

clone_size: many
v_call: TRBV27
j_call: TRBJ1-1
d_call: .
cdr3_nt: TGTGCCAGCAGTTTAACAGTGTACACTGAAGCTTTCTTT
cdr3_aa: CASSLTVYTEAFF

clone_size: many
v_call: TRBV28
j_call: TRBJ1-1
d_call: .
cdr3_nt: TGTGCCAGCAGTTTTCCGGGGGGCTATGGATGGAGCACTGAAGCTTTCTTT
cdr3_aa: CASSFPGGYGWSTEAFF

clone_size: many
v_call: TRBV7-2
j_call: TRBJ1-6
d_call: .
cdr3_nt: TGTGCCAGCAGCGATCACGTCCATGGCTCCCACTTT
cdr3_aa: CASSDHVHGSHF

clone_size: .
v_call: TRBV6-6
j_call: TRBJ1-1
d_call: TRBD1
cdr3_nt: TGTGCCAGCAGCAAGGGGACAGAAGAAGCTTTCTTT
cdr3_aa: CASSKGTEEAFF

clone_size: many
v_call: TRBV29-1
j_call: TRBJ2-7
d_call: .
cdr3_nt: TGCAGCGGTTGGCAGAACTACGAGCAGTACTTC
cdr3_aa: CSGWQNYEQYF

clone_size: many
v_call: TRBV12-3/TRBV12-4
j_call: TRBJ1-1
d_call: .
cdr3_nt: TGCGCCAGCAGCTTGGGTGGGGGAAACACTGAAGCTTTCTTT
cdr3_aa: CASSLGGGNTEAFF

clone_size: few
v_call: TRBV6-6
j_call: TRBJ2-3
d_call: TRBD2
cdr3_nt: TGTGCCAGCAGTTACGGCGGGAGCGAGAGCACAGATACGCAGTATTTT
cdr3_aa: CASSYGGSESTDTQYF

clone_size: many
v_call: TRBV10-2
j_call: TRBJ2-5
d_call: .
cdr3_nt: TGCGCCAGCAGTGTGGGCGGGGAGAGGTACTTC
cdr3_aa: CASSVGGERYF

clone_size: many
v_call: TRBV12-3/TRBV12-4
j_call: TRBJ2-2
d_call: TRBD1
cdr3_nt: TGTGCCAGCAGTTCCCAACCCGGGACAGCCAACACCGGGGAGCTGTTTTTT
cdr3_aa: CASSSQPGTANTGELFF

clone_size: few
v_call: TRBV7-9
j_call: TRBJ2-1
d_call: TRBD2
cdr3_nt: TGTGCCAGCAGCTTAGGACTAGCGGGGGGCGGCGGTGAGCAGTTCTTC
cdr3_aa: CASSLGLAGGGGEQFF

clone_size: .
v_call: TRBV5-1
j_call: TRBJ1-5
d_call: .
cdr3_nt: TGCGCCAGCAGCTTTGGGCAGGCGGATCAGCCCCAGCATTTT
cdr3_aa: CASSFGQADQPQHF

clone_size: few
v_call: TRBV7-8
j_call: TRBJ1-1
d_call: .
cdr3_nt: TGTGCCAGCAGCTTATCCCTCACCGGCAGGGGAGGTAGCACTGAAGCTTTCTTT
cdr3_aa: CASSLSLTGRGGSTEAFF

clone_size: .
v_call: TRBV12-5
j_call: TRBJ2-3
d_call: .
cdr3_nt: TGTGCTAGTGGTTTGGCGGGGGCTGCTCAAACTACAGATACGCAGTATTTT
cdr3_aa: CASGLAGAAQTTDTQYF

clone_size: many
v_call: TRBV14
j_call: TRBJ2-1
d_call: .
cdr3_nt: TGTGCCAGCAGCCTAGGGACACAATACAATGAGCAGTTCTTC
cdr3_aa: CASSLGTQYNEQFF

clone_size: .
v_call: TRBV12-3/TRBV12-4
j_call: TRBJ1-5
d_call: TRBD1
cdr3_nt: TGTGCCAGCAGTGGACAGGCAGGACAGCCCCAGCATTTT
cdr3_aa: CASSGQAGQPQHF

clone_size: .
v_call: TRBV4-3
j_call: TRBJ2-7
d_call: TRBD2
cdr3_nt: TGCGCCAGCAGCCAAGGGACTAGCGGAGAGTACGAGCAGTACTTC
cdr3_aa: CASSQGTSGEYEQYF

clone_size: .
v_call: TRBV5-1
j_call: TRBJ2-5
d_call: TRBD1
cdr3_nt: TGCGCCAGCAGCCATGGACAGGGCTCAGAGACCCAGTACTTC
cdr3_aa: CASSHGQGSETQYF

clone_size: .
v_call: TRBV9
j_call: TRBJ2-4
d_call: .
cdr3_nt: TGTGCCAGCAGCGTAGATAACAAAAACATTCAGTACTTC
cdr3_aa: CASSVDNKNIQYF

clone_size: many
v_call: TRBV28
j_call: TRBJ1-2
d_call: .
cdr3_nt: TGTGCCAGCAGTTTACTGACACCCGTTGACTACACCTTC
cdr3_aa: CASSLLTPVDYTF

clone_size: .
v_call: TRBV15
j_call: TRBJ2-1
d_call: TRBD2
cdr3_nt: TGTGCCACCAGCAGGCGGGGGGCGATGTACAATGAGCAGTTCTTC
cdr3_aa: CATSRRGAMYNEQFF

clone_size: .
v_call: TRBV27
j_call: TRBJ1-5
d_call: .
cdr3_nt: TGTGCCAGCAGTCCTACTGGGAGGTATAGCAATCAGCCCCAGCATTTT
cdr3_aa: CASSPTGRYSNQPQHF

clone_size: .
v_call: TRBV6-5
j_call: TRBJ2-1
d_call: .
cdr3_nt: TGTGCCAGCAGTTCCTTAGGGGGGTCCAGCTCCTACAATGAGCAGTTCTTC
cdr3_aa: CASSSLGGSSSYNEQFF

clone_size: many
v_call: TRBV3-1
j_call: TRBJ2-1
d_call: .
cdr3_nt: TGTGCCAGCAGCCCAGAGGGGGGGATTAGCGGAGGCTCCTACAATGAGCAGTTCTTC
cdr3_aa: CASSPEGGISGGSYNEQFF

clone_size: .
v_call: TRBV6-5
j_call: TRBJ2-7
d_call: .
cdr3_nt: TGTGCCAGCGGTCCCCCCTACGAGCAGTACTTC
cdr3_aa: CASGPPYEQYF

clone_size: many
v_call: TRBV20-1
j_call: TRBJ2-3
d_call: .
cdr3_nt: TGCAGTGCTAGAGATATGCGGGCCGACACAGATACGCAGTATTTT
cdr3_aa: CSARDMRADTDTQYF

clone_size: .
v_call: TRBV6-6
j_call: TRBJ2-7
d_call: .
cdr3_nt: TGTGCCAGCAGTAGGGGCTGGAGGGGGGATTCCTACGAGCAGTACTTC
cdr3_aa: CASSRGWRGDSYEQYF

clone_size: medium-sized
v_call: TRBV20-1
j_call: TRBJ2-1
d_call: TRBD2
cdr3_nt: TGCAGTGCTAGCTCAGGACTAGCGAGCCACAATGAGCAGTTCTTC
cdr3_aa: CSASSGLASHNEQFF

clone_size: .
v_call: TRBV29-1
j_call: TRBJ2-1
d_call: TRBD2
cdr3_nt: TGCAGCGTTGAAATGGTGGGCGGGAGGGCCGGCAATGAGCAGTTCTTC
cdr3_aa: CSVEMVGGRAGNEQFF

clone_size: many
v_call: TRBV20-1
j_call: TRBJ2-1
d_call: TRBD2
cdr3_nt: TGCAGTGCCGGTCTAGCGGGGGGGCCGGGCAATGAGCAGTTCTTC
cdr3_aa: CSAGLAGGPGNEQFF

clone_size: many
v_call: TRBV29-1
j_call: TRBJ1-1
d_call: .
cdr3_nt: TGCAGCGTTGCAACGGGGGGCAAGGCTGAAGCTTTCTTT
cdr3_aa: CSVATGGKAEAFF

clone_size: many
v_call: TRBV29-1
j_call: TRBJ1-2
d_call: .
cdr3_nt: TGCAGCGTCGGGGACACCATAAACTATGGCTACACCTTC
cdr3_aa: CSVGDTINYGYTF

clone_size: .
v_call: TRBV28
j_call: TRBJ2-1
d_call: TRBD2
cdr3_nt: TGTGCCAGCAGTTCGGGACTAGCGGTGTACAATGAGCAGTTCTTC
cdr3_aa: CASSSGLAVYNEQFF

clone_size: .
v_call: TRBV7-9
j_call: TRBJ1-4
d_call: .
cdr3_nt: TGTGCCAGCAGCTTACGTATGGACAGAAATAATGAAAAACTGTTTTTT
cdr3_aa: CASSLRMDRNNEKLFF